This T cell receptor beta chain was recovered during a study of blood T cells in healthy people across ages. Study context: About one barcoded TCR beta cDNA was captured per two T cells.

The sample holds a few counts of this clonotype. CDR3 length: 13 residues. CDR1 and CDR2 (germline): MDHEN, SYDVKM. Primed by a sample-barcoded 5' primer and a J-beta primer mix, a second PCR proceeded for about 7 to 11 cycles. TCRdb re-analysed the 5' RACE reads in MiXCR, keeping a single row per CDR3 protein. The sample yields roughly 800,000 distinct CDR3 sequences, roughly 50% seen once. The V and J genes are TRBV28 and TRBJ2-7, with 9 bases aligning to TRBD2. The J call is doubtful: the DNA matches TRBJ2-5 better. This clonotype originated in a man under 40 in good health. Sequencing was performed on blood. As DNA, the CDR3 is TGTGCCAGCAGTTGGCGGGGGGGCGAGACCCAGTACTTC. Amino acid sequence: CASSWRGGETQYF.